The sequence of this TCR beta chain was determined in a study of Ad26.COV2.S vaccination and SARS-CoV-2 variants. This sample's treatment: 15 to 20 received Ad26.COV2.S at low or high dose, single or two shots; several received placebo; per-sample allocation not given. Sampling was done on day 63 after the first vaccine or placebo injection. This CDR3 is 14 amino acids long. The V end lost 1 base, the J end lost 2 bases, and 9 bases lay between the germline ends. Germline CDR1 SGHRS, CDR2 YFSETQ. The assay was immunoSEQ multiplex PCR, and TCRdb's table has in-frame clones only and misses some. The table includes approximately 480,000 clones, around nine tenths detected once.

The gene calls are TRBV5-1 and TRBJ1-1; D is undetermined. This TCR derives from a person aged 18-60 years who received the Ad26.COV2.S COVID-19 vaccine or a placebo. Source: peripheral blood, taken in a trial of Ad26.COV2.S vaccine versus placebo. The CDR3 loop is CASSLNHPNTEAFF. CDR3 sequence (DNA): TGCGCCAGCAGCTTGAACCACCCCAACACTGAAGCTTTCTTT.